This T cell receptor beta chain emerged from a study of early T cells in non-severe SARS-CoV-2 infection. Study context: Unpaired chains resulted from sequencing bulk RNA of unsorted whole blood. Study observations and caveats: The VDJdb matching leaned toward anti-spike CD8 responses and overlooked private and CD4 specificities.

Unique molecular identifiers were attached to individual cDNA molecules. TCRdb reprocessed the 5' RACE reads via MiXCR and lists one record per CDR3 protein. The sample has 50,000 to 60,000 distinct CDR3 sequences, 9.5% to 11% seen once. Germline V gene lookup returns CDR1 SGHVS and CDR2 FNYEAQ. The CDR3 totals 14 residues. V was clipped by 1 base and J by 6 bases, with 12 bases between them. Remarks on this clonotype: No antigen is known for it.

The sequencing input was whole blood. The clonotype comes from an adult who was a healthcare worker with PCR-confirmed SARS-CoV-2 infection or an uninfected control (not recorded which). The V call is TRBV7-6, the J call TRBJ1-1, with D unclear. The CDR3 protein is CASSLGGGGAEAFF. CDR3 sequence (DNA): TGTGCCAGCAGCTTAGGGGGTGGCGGCGCTGAAGCTTTCTTT.